The clone carrying this T cell receptor (beta chain) has a count of ten or more. There were no patients who had received any treatment before thyroid surgery. TCRdb re-clonotyped the PCR reads via MiXCR. This table holds about 24,000 clones, roughly a quarter found once. The data belong to a study of metastatic and nonmetastatic thyroid tumors. The CDR3 runs to 15 residues. The germline V and J ends were trimmed by 4 bases and 3 bases, with 15 bases remaining between them. The rearrangement links TRBV12-3 or TRBV12-4 to TRBJ2-5; no definite D call. Sequences were obtained from blood. The origin of this receptor is a male donor with papillary thyroid cancer or a benign thyroid nodule (not recorded which). Some clones in this sample may be carry-over from other donors' samples. DNA of the CDR3: TGTGCCAGCAGTTCCCTCAGCAGGCCCGAAGAGACCCAGTACTTC. Translated, it gives CASSSLSRPEETQYF.